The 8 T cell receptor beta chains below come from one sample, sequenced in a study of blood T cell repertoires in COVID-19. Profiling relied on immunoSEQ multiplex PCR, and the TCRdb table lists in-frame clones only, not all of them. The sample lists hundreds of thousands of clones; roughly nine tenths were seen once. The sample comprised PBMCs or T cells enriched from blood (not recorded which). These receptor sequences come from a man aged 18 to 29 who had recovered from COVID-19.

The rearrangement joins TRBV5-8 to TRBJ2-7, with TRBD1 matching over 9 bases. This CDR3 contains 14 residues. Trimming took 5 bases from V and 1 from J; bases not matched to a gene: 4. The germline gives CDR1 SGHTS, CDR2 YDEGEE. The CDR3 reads CASSTGTGSYEQYF. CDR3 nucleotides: TGTGCCAGCAGTACCGGGACAGGGTCCTACGAGCAGTACTTC.

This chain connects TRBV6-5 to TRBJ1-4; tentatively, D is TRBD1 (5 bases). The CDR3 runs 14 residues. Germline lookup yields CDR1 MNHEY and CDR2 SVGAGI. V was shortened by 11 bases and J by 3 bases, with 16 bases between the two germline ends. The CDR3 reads CAGSPGWANEKLFF. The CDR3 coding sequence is TGTGCCGGAAGCCCAGGGTGGGCTAATGAAAAACTGTTTTTT.

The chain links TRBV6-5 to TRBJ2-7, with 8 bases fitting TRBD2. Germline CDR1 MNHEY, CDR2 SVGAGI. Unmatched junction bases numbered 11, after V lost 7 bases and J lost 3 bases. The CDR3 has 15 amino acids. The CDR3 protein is CASNAGVAGIYEQYF. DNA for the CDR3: TGTGCCAGCAACGCGGGGGTAGCGGGAATCTACGAGCAGTACTTC.

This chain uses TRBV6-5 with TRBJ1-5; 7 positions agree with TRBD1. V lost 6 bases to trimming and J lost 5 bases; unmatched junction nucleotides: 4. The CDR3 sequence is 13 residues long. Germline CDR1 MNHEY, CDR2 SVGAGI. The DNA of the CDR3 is TGTGCCAGCAGGGAGACAGGGTATCAGCCCCAGCATTTT. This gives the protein CASRETGYQPQHF.

Written as DNA, the CDR3 is TGTGCCAGTAGTCCTGGTGGGCAGGGGACCCACACCTTC. This sequence encodes CASSPGGQGTHTF. The J gene is TRBJ1-2, the V gene TRBV19; a weak D match, TRBD1 (6 bases). There are 13 residues in the CDR3. Per the germline V gene, CDR1 is LNHDA and CDR2 is SQIVND (reference sequence). The V end lost 5 bases, the J end lost 12 bases, and 19 bases lay between the germline ends.

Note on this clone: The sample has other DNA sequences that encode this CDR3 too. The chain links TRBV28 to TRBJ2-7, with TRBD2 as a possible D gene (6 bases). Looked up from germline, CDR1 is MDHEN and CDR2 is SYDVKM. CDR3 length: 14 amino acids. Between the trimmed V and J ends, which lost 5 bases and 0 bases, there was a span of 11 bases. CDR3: CASSPGGSSYEQYF. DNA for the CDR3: TGTGCCAGCAGTCCCGGAGGGAGCTCCTACGAGCAGTACTTC.

For the CDR3, the DNA is TGTGCCACCAGCAGAGTTTTTGGGACAATAATAAGTTCACCCCTCCACTTT. Its protein product is CATSRVFGTIISSPLHF. This chain links TRBV15 with TRBJ1-6; perhaps TRBD1 as D (6 bases). Trimming took 1 base from V and 9 from J, leaving 19 bases between them. The CDR3 contains 17 residues. Germline lookup yields CDR1 LNHNV and CDR2 YYDKDF (reference sequence).

The CDR3 spells CASSQAAGFSYEQYF. The CDR3 bases are TGCGCCAGCAGCCAAGCGGCGGGGTTCTCCTACGAGCAGTACTTC. The chain joins TRBV4-1 to TRBJ2-7; D possibly corresponds to TRBD2 (6 bases). Germline loops: CDR1 MGHRA, CDR2 YSYEKL. The CDR3 length is 15 residues. Deletions cut 1 base from V and 0 bases from J, with 10 bases between.